This section outlines one T cell receptor (beta chain) sequence together with its context. Its specificity is not known. Generated by immunoSEQ multiplex PCR, the TCRdb table keeps only in-frame clones and is missing some. The table includes over 100,000 clones, 85% to 95% detected once. The record originates from a study of graft-versus-host responses after intestinal transplantation. Across the study: Transplant recipients had multivisceral, liver-intestinal, or isolated intestinal grafts. Recipients uniformly received anti-thymocyte globulin induction, followed by tacrolimus and steroids for about three years.

V lost 4 bases to trimming and J lost 5 bases; unmatched junction nucleotides: 5. The CDR3 contains 14 residues. Germline loops: CDR1 MGHRA, CDR2 YSYEKL. Study-level results: Researchers found GvH clones in recipient marrow, and some showed up first in ileum or blood. High graft-versus-host to host-versus-graft clonal ratios were found in allografts of patients who had graft-donor T cell macrochimerism.

The source of this sequence is a human donor who was the organ donor for an intestinal transplant. The chain couples TRBV4-1 to TRBJ2-7; 10 bases fit TRBD2. The sample in question was unstimulated CD8+ T cells sorted from spleen or lymph node cells, obtained before transplant. The CDR3 reads CASSRRLAGHEQYF. The CDR3 DNA reads TGCGCCAGCAGCCGGCGACTAGCGGGCCACGAGCAGTACTTC.